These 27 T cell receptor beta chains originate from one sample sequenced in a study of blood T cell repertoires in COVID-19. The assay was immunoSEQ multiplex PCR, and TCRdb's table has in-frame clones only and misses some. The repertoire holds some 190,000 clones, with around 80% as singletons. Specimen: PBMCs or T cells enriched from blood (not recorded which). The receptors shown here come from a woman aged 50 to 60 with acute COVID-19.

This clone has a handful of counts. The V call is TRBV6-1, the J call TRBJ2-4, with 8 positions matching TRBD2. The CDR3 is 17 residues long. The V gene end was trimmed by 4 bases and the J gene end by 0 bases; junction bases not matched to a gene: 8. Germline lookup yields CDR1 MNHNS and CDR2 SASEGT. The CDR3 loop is CASSVGGGPVAKNIQYF. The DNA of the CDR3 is TGTGCCAGCAGTGTTGGCGGGGGGCCAGTAGCCAAAAACATTCAGTACTTC.

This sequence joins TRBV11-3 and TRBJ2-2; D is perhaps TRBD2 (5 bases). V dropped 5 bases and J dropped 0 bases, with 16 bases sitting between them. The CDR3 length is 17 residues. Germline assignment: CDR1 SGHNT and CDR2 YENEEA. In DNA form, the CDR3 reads TGTGCCAGCAGCCCACGCTCCACGGGGTCGAACACCGGGGAGCTGTTTTTT. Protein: CASSPRSTGSNTGELFF.

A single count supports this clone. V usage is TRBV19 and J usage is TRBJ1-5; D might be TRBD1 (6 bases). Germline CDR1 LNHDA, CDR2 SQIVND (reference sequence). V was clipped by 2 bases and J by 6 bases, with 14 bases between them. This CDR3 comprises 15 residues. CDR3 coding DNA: TGTGCCAGTAGTATAACGGGGGGCCAGGTTCAGCCCCAGCATTTT. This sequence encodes CASSITGGQVQPQHF.

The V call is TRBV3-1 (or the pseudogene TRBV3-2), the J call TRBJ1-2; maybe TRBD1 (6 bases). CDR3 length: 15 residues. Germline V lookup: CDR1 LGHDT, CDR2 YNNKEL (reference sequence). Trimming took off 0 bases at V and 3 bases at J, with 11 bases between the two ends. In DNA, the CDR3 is TGTGCCAGCAGCCAAGAAGACAGGAGCTACTATGGCTACACCTTC. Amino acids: CASSQEDRSYYGYTF.

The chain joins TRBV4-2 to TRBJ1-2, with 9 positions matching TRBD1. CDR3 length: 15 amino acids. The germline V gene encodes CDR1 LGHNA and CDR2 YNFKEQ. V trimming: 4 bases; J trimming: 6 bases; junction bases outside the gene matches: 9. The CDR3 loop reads CASSPPGQGGDGYTF. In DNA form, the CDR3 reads TGTGCCAGCAGCCCCCCGGGACAGGGAGGTGATGGCTACACCTTC.

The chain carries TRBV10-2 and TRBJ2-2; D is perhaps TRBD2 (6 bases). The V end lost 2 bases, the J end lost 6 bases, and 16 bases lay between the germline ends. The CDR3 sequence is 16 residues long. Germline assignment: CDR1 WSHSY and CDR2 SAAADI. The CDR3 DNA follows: TGCGCCAGCAGTGAGCCTGGAGAGGGCGGGGCCGGGGAGCTGTTTTTT. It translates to CASSEPGEGGAGELFF.

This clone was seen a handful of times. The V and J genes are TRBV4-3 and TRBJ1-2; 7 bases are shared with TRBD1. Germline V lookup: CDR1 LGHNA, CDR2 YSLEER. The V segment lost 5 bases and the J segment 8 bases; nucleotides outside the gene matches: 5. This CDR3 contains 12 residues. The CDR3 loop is CASSARQGGYTF. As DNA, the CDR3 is TGCGCCAGCAGCGCCCGACAGGGCGGCTACACCTTC.

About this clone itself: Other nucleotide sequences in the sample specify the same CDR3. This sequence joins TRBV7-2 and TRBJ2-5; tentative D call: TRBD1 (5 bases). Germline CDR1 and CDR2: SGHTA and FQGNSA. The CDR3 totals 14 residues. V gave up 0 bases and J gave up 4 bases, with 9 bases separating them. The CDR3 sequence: CASSLAGRGETQYF. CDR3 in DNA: TGTGCCAGCAGCTTAGCGGGGCGTGGAGAGACCCAGTACTTC. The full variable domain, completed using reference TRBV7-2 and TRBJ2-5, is GAGVSQSPSNKVTEKGKDVELRCDPISGHTALYWYRQSLGQGLEFLIYFQGNSAPDKSGLPSDRFSAERTGGSVSTLTIQRTQQEDSAVYLCASSLAGRGETQYFGPGTRLLVL.

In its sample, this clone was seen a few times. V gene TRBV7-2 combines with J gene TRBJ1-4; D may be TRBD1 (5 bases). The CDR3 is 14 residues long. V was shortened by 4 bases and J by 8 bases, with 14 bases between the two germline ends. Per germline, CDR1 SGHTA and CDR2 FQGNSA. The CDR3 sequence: CASSSSFGGEKLFF. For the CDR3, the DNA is TGTGCCAGCAGCTCATCTTTCGGGGGGGAAAAACTGTTTTTT.

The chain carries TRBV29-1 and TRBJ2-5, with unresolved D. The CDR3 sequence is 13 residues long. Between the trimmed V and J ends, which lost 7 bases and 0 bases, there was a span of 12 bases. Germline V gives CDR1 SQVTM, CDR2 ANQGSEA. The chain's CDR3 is CSGLPSYQETQYF. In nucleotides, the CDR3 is TGCAGCGGACTCCCATCGTACCAAGAGACCCAGTACTTC.

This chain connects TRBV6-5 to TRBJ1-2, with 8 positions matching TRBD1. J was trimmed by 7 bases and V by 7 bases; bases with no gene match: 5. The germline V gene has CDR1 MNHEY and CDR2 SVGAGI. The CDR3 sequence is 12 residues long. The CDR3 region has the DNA TGTGCCAGCACTCCGGGACAGGCTGGCTACACCTTC. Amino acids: CASTPGQAGYTF.

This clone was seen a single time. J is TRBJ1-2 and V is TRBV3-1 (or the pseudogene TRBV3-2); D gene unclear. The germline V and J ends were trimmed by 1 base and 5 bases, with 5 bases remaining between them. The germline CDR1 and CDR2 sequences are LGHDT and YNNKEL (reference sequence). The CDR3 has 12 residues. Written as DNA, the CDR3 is TGTGCCAGCAGCCAAGCGGAGTATGGCTACACCTTC. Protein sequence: CASSQAEYGYTF.

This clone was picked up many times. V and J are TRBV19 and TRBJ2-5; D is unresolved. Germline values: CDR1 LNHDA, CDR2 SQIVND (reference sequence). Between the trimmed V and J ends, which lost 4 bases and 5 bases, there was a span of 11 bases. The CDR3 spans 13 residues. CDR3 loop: CASSNLVMETQYF. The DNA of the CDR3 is TGTGCCAGTAGTAACCTAGTCATGGAGACCCAGTACTTC.

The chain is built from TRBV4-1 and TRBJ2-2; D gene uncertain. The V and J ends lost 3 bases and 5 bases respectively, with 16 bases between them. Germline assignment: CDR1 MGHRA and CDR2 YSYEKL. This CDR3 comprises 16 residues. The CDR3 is CASSHPLDGSTGELFF. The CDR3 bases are TGCGCCAGCAGCCATCCCCTAGATGGGTCGACCGGGGAGCTGTTTTTT.

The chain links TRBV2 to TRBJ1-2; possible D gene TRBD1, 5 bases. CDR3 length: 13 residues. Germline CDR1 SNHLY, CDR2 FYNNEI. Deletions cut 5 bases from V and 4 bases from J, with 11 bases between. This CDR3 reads CASSLDRSYGYTF. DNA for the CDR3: TGTGCCAGCAGTCTCGACAGAAGCTATGGCTACACCTTC.

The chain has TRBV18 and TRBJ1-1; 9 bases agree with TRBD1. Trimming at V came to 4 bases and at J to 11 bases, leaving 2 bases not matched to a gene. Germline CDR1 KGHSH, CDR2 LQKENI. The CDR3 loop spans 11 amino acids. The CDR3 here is CASSRDRAAFF. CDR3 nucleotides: TGTGCCAGCTCACGGGACAGGGCGGCTTTCTTT.

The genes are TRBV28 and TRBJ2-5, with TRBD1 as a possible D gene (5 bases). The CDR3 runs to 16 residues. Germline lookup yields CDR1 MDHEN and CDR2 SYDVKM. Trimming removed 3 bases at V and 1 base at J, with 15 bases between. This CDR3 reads CASSLGRGPRQETQYF. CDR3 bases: TGTGCCAGCAGTTTGGGGCGTGGACCCCGCCAAGAGACCCAGTACTTC.

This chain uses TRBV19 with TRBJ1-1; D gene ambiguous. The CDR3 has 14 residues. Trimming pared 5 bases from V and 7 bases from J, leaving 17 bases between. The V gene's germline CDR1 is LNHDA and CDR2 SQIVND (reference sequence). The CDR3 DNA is TGTGCCAGTAGTTCCTCCGTTTGGGCCAGTGAAGCTTTCTTT. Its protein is CASSSSVWASEAFF.

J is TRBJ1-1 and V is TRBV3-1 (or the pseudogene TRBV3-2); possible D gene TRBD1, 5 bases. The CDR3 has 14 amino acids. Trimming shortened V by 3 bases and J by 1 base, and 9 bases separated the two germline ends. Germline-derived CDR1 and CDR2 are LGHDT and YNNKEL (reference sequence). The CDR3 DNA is TGTGCCAGCAGCCAGGGACTGACGAACACTGAAGCTTTCTTT. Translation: CASSQGLTNTEAFF.

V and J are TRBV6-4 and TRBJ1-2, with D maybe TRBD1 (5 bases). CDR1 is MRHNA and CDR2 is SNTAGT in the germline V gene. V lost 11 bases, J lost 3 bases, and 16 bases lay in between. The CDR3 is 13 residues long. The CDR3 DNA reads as TGTGCCCCATATCAGGGTCATTACTATGGCTACACCTTC. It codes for CAPYQGHYYGYTF.

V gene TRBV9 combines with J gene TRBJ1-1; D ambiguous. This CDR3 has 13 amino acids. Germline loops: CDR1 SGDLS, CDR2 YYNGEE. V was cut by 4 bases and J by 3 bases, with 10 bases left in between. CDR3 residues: CASSFGGDTEAFF. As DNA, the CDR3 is TGTGCCAGCAGCTTTGGAGGCGACACTGAAGCTTTCTTT.

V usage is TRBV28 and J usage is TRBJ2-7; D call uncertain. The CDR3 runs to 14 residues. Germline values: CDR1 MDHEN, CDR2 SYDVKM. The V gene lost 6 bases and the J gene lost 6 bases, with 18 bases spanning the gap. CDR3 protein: CASSSWAFRFEQYV. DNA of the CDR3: TGTGCCAGCAGCTCATGGGCATTTCGATTCGAGCAGTACGTC.

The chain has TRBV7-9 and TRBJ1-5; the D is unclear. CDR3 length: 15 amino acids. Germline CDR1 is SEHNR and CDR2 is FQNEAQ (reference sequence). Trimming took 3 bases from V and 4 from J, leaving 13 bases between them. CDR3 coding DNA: TGTGCCAGCAGCTTCGAAGGCGGAATAAATCAGCCCCAGCATTTT. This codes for CASSFEGGINQPQHF.

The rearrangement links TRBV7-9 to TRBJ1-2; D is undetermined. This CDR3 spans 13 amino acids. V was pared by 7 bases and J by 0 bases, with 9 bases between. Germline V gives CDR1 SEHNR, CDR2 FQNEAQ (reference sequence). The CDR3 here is CASTPNTNYGYTF. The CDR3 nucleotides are TGTGCCAGCACACCTAATACTAACTATGGCTACACCTTC.

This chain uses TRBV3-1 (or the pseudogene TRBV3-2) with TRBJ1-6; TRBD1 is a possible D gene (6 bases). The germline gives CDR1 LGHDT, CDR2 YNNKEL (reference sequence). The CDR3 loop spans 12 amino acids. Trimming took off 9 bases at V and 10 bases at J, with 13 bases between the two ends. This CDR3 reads CASQRGNSPLHF. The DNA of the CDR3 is TGTGCCAGTCAGAGGGGGAACTCACCCCTCCACTTT.

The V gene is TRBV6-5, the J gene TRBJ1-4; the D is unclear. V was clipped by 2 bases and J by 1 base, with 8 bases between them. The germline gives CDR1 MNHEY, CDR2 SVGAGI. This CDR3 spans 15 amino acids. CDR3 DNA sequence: TGTGCCAGCAGTTACATGGGCAGAACTAATGAAAAACTGTTTTTT. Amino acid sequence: CASSYMGRTNEKLFF.

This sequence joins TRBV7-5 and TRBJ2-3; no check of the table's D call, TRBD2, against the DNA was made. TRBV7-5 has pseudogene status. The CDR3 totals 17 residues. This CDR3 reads CARSSIRLATTSDTQYF. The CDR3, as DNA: TGTGCCAGAAGCTCCATACGACTAGCGACAACCAGTGATACGCAGTATTTT.